This T cell receptor (beta chain) was obtained from a study of blood T cell repertoires in COVID-19. This table comes from immunoSEQ multiplex PCR, and its TCRdb copy is limited to in-frame clones, with some not included. The sample comprises about 180,000 clones, approximately 83% of which are singletons, and approximately 11% rests with the top ten. This CDR3 is built from 18 residues. The germline V gene encodes CDR1 SGHNT and CDR2 YYREEE (reference sequence). V gave up 3 bases and J gave up 0 bases, with 20 bases separating them. The sample holds one count of this clone. This chain connects TRBV5-4 to TRBJ2-3, with D tentatively TRBD1 (6 bases). This receptor was identified in a human donor with active or convalescent COVID-19. The donor label of this sample is uncertain. Sequencing used peripheral blood. The CDR3 is CASSYGGSGHSSTDTQYF. The CDR3 DNA follows: TGTGCCAGCAGCTATGGGGGCTCCGGCCATTCTAGCACAGATACGCAGTATTTT. The full variable domain, completed using reference TRBV5-4 and TRBJ2-3, is ETGVTQSPTHLIKTRGQQVTLRCSSQSGHNTVSWYQQALGQGPQFIFQYYREEENGRGNFPPRFSGLQFPNYSSELNVNALELDDSALYLCASSYGGSGHSSTDTQYFGPGTRLTVL.